A single sample gave rise to the 21 T cell receptor beta chains below, sequenced in a study of post-analysis software for immune sequencing data. General observations from the study: Patients used a few TRBV segments, including TRBV5-6, TRBV5-1 and TRBV20-1, more often than controls.

Presence of unique molecular identifiers characterized the TCR beta cDNA libraries. Via MiXCR, TCRdb re-called the PCR reads, giving one row per CDR3 protein. This sample has 650,000 to 850,000 distinct CDR3 sequences, with 46% found just once. These receptors have no known antigen. Material: blood. The receptors were gathered from a girl aged 5 to 17 with multiple sclerosis.

The genes are TRBV7-2 and TRBJ2-7, with TRBD2 matching over 8 bases. The length of the CDR3 is 18 residues. Looked up from germline, CDR1 is SGHTA and CDR2 is FQGNSA. Trimming at V came to 1 base and at J to 2 bases, leaving 13 bases not matched to a gene. The CDR3 nucleotides are TGTGCCAGCAGCTTAGGGTTTGGGTCAAATAGCGGGACCTACGAGCAGTACTTC. Translated, it gives CASSLGFGSNSGTYEQYF.

The genes are TRBV6-6 and TRBJ2-7; maybe TRBD1 (6 bases). Germline CDR1 MNHNY, CDR2 SVGAGI (reference sequence). The V end lost 2 bases, the J end lost 0 bases, and 8 bases lay between the germline ends. This CDR3 region has 14 residues. DNA of the CDR3: TGTGCCAGCAGTTACCGACAGGACTCCTACGAGCAGTACTTC. This encodes CASSYRQDSYEQYF.

This clonotype has only a few counts. The chain joins TRBV7-2 to TRBJ2-7; perhaps TRBD2 as D (5 bases). V lost 1 base and J 0 bases, leaving 10 bases between the germline ends. Germline assignment: CDR1 SGHTA and CDR2 FQGNSA. CDR3 size: 15 residues. The CDR3 nucleotides read TGTGCCAGCAGCTTAGTCGAAGGGAGCTCCTACGAGCAGTACTTC. This translates into CASSLVEGSSYEQYF.

This chain links TRBV10-3 with TRBJ2-7; 10 bases agree with TRBD1. Looked up from germline, CDR1 is ENHRY and CDR2 is SYGVKD. V lost 2 bases to trimming and J lost 3 bases; unmatched junction nucleotides: 7. The CDR3 has 16 amino acids. This CDR3 reads CAISEPGGQGNYEQYF. The CDR3 coding sequence is TGTGCCATCAGTGAGCCTGGGGGACAGGGGAACTACGAGCAGTACTTC.

A few counts support this clonotype. The chain links TRBV27 to TRBJ2-5, with D perhaps being TRBD1 or TRBD2 (7 bases each). The germline V and J ends were trimmed by 5 bases and 4 bases, with 17 bases remaining between them. CDR3 length: 15 residues. CDR1 MNHEY and CDR2 SMNVEV come from the germline V gene (reference sequence). The CDR3 nucleotides are TGTGCCAGCAGTCTGGGACAGACGGGAGGAGAGACCCAGTACTTC. Translation gives CASSLGQTGGETQYF.

The CDR3 loop reads CASSLLGRHEQYF. DNA for the CDR3: TGCGCCAGCAGCTTGTTGGGGCGGCACGAGCAGTACTTC. The chain is built from TRBV5-1 and TRBJ2-7, with TRBD1 as a possible D gene (5 bases). Germline CDR1 is SGHRS and CDR2 is YFSETQ. The CDR3 spans 13 residues. The ends were cut back, 1 base at V and 5 bases at J, with 10 bases in the middle. Combining the CDR3 with reference TRBV5-1 and TRBJ2-7 gives the whole variable domain KAGVTQTPRYLIKTRGQQVTLSCSPISGHRSVSWYQQTPGQGLQFLFEYFSETQRNKGNFPGRFSGRQFSNSRSEMNVSTLELGDSALYLCASSLLGRHEQYFGPGTRLTVT.

The chain couples TRBV12-3 or TRBV12-4 to TRBJ1-3; possible D gene TRBD1, 6 bases. This CDR3 is built from 14 residues. Trimming removed 7 bases at V and 2 bases at J, with 12 bases between. In DNA, the CDR3 is TGTGCCAGCATGGGGGACACGGCTGGAAACACCATATATTTT. It codes for CASMGDTAGNTIYF.

V is TRBV12-3 or TRBV12-4 and J is TRBJ1-1; no clear D. The CDR3 is 15 amino acids. V lost 2 bases and J lost 1, with 11 bases in between. The CDR3 sequence is CASSLRQPSNTEAFF. CDR3 nucleotide sequence: TGTGCCAGCAGTTTAAGACAACCGTCGAACACTGAAGCTTTCTTT.

The rearrangement links TRBV11-1 to TRBJ2-7; D might be TRBD2 (6 bases). CDR1 is SGHAT and CDR2 is FQDESV in the germline V gene (reference sequence). The length of the CDR3 is 13 residues. Trimming removed 5 bases at V and 2 bases at J, with 10 bases between. CDR3 nucleotides: TGTGCCAGCAGCGGAGGACTAACCTACGAGCAGTACTTC. It is translated as CASSGGLTYEQYF.

This rearrangement joins TRBV7-9 to TRBJ2-3, with a weak D call TRBD1 (6 bases). The V gene lost 1 base and the J gene lost 2 bases, with 7 bases spanning the gap. The CDR3 sequence is 14 residues long. Germline CDR1 and CDR2: SEHNR and FQNEAQ (reference sequence). The CDR3 DNA reads as TGTGCCAGCAGCTTAGGACAGGACACAGATACGCAGTATTTT. Its protein is CASSLGQDTDTQYF.

This chain uses TRBV12-3 or TRBV12-4 with TRBJ2-7, with TRBD2 as a possible D gene (6 bases). V was shortened by 4 bases and J by 0 bases, with 10 bases between the two germline ends. The CDR3 totals 14 residues. CDR3 bases: TGTGCCAGCAGTTGCGGGATGAGCTCCTACGAGCAGTACTTC. Protein: CASSCGMSSYEQYF.

There are a few counts of this clonotype. The V call is TRBV20-1, the J call TRBJ2-4; 8 bases are shared with TRBD2. The length of the CDR3 is 18 residues. The V gene end was trimmed by 0 bases and the J gene end by 1 base; junction bases not matched to a gene: 11. Germline V gene data show CDR1 as DFQATT and CDR2 as SNEGSKA (reference sequence). CDR3 sequence: CSARESGGGNLAKNIQYF. CDR3 coding DNA: TGCAGTGCTAGAGAATCGGGAGGGGGAAATTTGGCCAAAAACATTCAGTACTTC.

The V and J genes are TRBV7-9 and TRBJ2-5; D assignment may be TRBD1 or TRBD2 (5 bases each). Trimming stripped 2 bases from V and 2 bases from J, with 18 bases between. The CDR3 is 17 amino acids. Germline lookup yields CDR1 SEHNR and CDR2 FQNEAQ (reference sequence). CDR3 loop: CASSLFLGELAQETQYF. CDR3 in DNA: TGTGCCAGCAGCTTATTCCTGGGGGAATTAGCGCAAGAGACCCAGTACTTC.

This clonotype was counted a single time. The chain is built from TRBV20-1 and TRBJ2-7, with D maybe TRBD1 (5 bases). The CDR3 sequence is 12 residues long. V lost 3 bases to trimming and J lost 5 bases, with 11 bases between them. The germline gives CDR1 DFQATT, CDR2 SNEGSKA (reference sequence). The CDR3 coding sequence is TGCAGTGCTAGTGGTGACAGTGACGAGCAGTACTTC. Protein sequence: CSASGDSDEQYF.

This clonotype was detected a few times. A much larger clone differs from this one at a single base, so this may be a read error. The chain couples TRBV5-1 to TRBJ2-7; D unclear. Trimming pared 4 bases from V and 7 bases from J, leaving 21 bases between. Germline V gene sequence: CDR1 SGHRS, CDR2 YFSETQ. There are 15 residues in the CDR3. CDR3 protein: CASSPPPSPNNEQYF. The CDR3 DNA is TGCGCCAGCAGCCCCCCACCCAGTCCCAACAATGAGCAGTACTTC.

This clonotype turned up a few times. The V gene is TRBV10-3, the J gene TRBJ2-6; unclear D gene. The CDR3 extends over 18 amino acids. Germline CDR1 reads ENHRY; CDR2 reads SYGVKD. The V gene lost 2 bases and the J gene lost 0 bases, with 14 bases spanning the gap. CDR3 loop: CAISEKWVVDSGANVLTF. The CDR3, as DNA: TGTGCCATCAGTGAGAAGTGGGTGGTAGACTCTGGGGCCAACGTCCTGACTTTC.

This sequence joins TRBV7-2 and TRBJ2-1; maybe TRBD2 (5 bases). Trimming took off 5 bases at V and 5 bases at J, with 13 bases between the two ends. The germline V gene has CDR1 SGHTA and CDR2 FQGNSA. This CDR3 region has 14 residues. CDR3 DNA sequence: TGTGCCAGCAGCCCAAGGGTCGGGAACAATGAGCAGTTCTTC. Its protein is CASSPRVGNNEQFF.

CDR3 residues: CASSEGEGARNEQFF. The CDR3 nucleotides read TGTGCCAGCAGCGAGGGAGAGGGGGCGCGGAATGAGCAGTTCTTC. The rearrangement links TRBV9 to TRBJ2-1, with 7 nucleotides matching TRBD1. Germline trimming cut 3 bases from V and 7 bases from J; bases unmatched to any gene: 10. The germline gives CDR1 SGDLS, CDR2 YYNGEE. CDR3 size: 15 residues. Combining the CDR3 with reference TRBV9 and TRBJ2-1 gives the whole variable domain DSGVTQTPKHLITATGQRVTLRCSPRSGDLSVYWYQQSLDQGLQFLIQYYNGEERAKGNILERFSAQQFPDLHSELNLSSLELGDSALYFCASSEGEGARNEQFFGPGTRLTVL.

The rearrangement links TRBV4-3 to TRBJ1-2; 7 bases are a match to TRBD1. Germline assignment: CDR1 LGHNA and CDR2 YSLEER. V gave up 1 base and J gave up 8 bases; unmatched junction bases: 10. There are 15 residues in the CDR3. DNA for the CDR3: TGCGCCAGCAGCCAAGTAAAGGGACAGCCTCGGGGCTACACCTTC. It encodes CASSQVKGQPRGYTF.

The genes are TRBV12-3 or TRBV12-4 and TRBJ2-7; maybe TRBD2 (5 bases). The CDR3 spans 15 residues. V was clipped by 2 bases and J by 1 base, with 12 bases between them. For the CDR3, the DNA is TGTGCCAGCAGTTTATATGGGAGTGAATCCTACGAGCAGTACTTC. Translation: CASSLYGSESYEQYF.

The genes are TRBV19 and TRBJ1-2; tentative D call: TRBD1 (5 bases). Germline V gene data show CDR1 as LNHDA and CDR2 as SQIVND (reference sequence). The V gene lost 7 bases and the J gene lost 4 bases, with 10 bases spanning the gap. The CDR3 is 12 residues long. CDR3 region: CASMMGTYGYTF. CDR3 nucleotide sequence: TGTGCCAGTATGATGGGGACCTATGGCTACACCTTC.